Below, 22 T cell receptor beta chains from the same sample are listed, as sequenced in a study of post-analysis software for immune sequencing data (dated by TCRdb to 2014 to 2015). The antigens of these receptors remain unknown. The paper's findings and limits, for the study overall: Four or five TRBV segments, including TRBV5-6, TRBV5-1 and TRBV20-1, were significantly more frequent in patients than controls.

Libraries came from PCR. TCRdb records Illumina HiSeq 2500 as the sequencer. To reduce PCR and sequencing biases, unique molecular identifiers were incorporated into the TCR beta cDNA libraries. TCRdb itself trimmed the public reads at Q25 with fastp, ran MiXCR and retained productive beta chains. For every CDR3 protein sequence, its rows merge into one entry that carries the most common genes and DNA. The sample data list about 770,000 distinct CDR3 sequences, and 46% of these were observed just once. 4.9% of the sample rests with the top ten. The sample comprised blood. Receptors originate from a girl aged 10 to 17 with multiple sclerosis.

Worth noting for this clonotype: One end of the junction varies from germline; a read error may be responsible. This chain connects TRBV20-1 to TRBJ2-1, with D possibly being TRBD1 or TRBD2 (5 bases each). This CDR3 has 14 amino acids. The germline V gene encodes CDR1 DFQATT and CDR2 SNEGSKA (reference sequence). The CDR3 loop is CSTRSALGTNEQFF. DNA for the CDR3: TGCAGTACTAGATCGGCCCTAGGGACCAATGAGCAGTTCTTC.

The chain links TRBV7-9 to TRBJ2-1, with D perhaps given as TRBD1 or TRBD2 (5 bases each). The CDR3 extends over 17 amino acids. The germline V gene encodes CDR1 SEHNR and CDR2 FQNEAQ (reference sequence). V shed 5 bases and J shed 2 bases, with 19 bases lying between them. The CDR3 coding sequence is TGTGCCAGCAGCGACATATGGGACGGGGAAACCTACAATGAGCAGTTCTTC. This sequence encodes CASSDIWDGETYNEQFF.

This clonotype was seen a handful of times. CDR3 sequence reads: CAISRTGDIGELFF. In DNA, the CDR3 is TGTGCCATCTCAAGGACAGGGGATATCGGGGAGCTGTTTTTT. This chain links TRBV12-3 or TRBV12-4 with TRBJ2-2; 9 bases match TRBD1. V dropped 10 bases and J dropped 7; count of bases not matched to a gene: 10. This CDR3 has 14 amino acids.

The V call is TRBV12-3 or TRBV12-4, the J call TRBJ2-3, with 9 bases lining up with TRBD2. CDR3 length: 16 residues. After removal of 6 bases from V and 1 base from J, the junction contained 8 bases not matched to a gene. The CDR3 spells CASRSGRLGGTDTQYF. In DNA, the CDR3 is TGTGCCAGCAGAAGCGGGAGGCTGGGAGGCACAGATACGCAGTATTTT.

As to this clonotype: Because the CDR3 is missing its conserved closing phenylalanine or tryptophan, this is likely a read error. The gene calls are TRBV2 and TRBJ2-5; D may be TRBD1 (5 bases). Trimming cost V 7 bases and J 5 bases, with 5 bases left between them. The CDR3 runs 10 residues. Germline V gene sequence: CDR1 SNHLY, CDR2 FYNNEI. The DNA of the CDR3 is TGTGCCAGCAAGGGGGAGACCCAGTACTTA. This codes for CASKGETQYL.

This clonotype was seen a handful of times. V is TRBV27 and J is TRBJ2-3; no clear D gene. V was shortened by 0 bases and J by 2 bases, with 15 bases between the two germline ends. Germline CDR1 MNHEY, CDR2 SMNVEV (reference sequence). This CDR3 spans 17 amino acids. This CDR3 is CASSLSQAFPHTDTQYF. CDR3 bases: TGTGCCAGCAGTTTATCGCAGGCCTTCCCTCACACAGATACGCAGTATTTT.

The V gene is TRBV30, the J gene TRBJ1-1, with D unresolved. V was cut by 3 bases and J by 3 bases, with 11 bases left in between. CDR3 size: 13 residues. Germline CDR1 GTSNPN, CDR2 SVGIG (reference sequence). The CDR3 nucleotides read TGTGCCTGGAGGAGTTACCCCGACACTGAAGCTTTCTTT. Protein: CAWRSYPDTEAFF.

The J gene is TRBJ2-3, the V gene TRBV14; 9 bases agree with TRBD1. Germline loops: CDR1 SGHDN, CDR2 FVKESK. The junction had 11 bases not matched to a gene; V was cut back by 4 bases and J by 9 bases. CDR3 length: 15 residues. This CDR3 is CASSLRTGAISTQYF. In DNA, the CDR3 is TGTGCCAGCAGCCTAAGGACAGGGGCAATATCAACGCAGTATTTT.

This clonotype has just a few counts. This chain connects TRBV27 to TRBJ1-2, with D unclear. Between the trimmed V and J ends, which lost 1 base and 0 bases, there was a span of 9 bases. Germline CDR1 reads MNHEY; CDR2 reads SMNVEV (reference sequence). This CDR3 has 15 amino acids. The CDR3 here is CASSLLPTSNYGYTF. For the CDR3, the DNA is TGTGCCAGCAGTTTATTACCGACCTCTAACTATGGCTACACCTTC.

This chain joins TRBV2 and TRBJ1-1; tentative D call: TRBD1 (6 bases). From germline, CDR1 is SNHLY and CDR2 FYNNEI. Trimming shortened V by 4 bases and J by 5 bases, and 11 bases separated the two germline ends. The CDR3 consists of 13 residues. CDR3 region: CASSGQGRTEAFF. The DNA for the CDR3 is TGTGCCAGCAGTGGGCAGGGGAGGACTGAAGCTTTCTTT.

There are a few counts of this clonotype. The chain is built from TRBV29-1 and TRBJ1-2, with D possibly matching TRBD1 (5 bases). Trimming pared 3 bases from V and 8 bases from J, leaving 16 bases between. The CDR3 totals 13 residues. Germline lookup yields CDR1 SQVTM and CDR2 ANQGSEA. The CDR3 bases are TGCAGCGTTGATTCAGGGTACTTCGACGGCTACACCTTC. Its translation: CSVDSGYFDGYTF.

V is TRBV25-1 and J is TRBJ2-1, with D hard to call. The V gene lost 5 bases and the J gene lost 9 bases, with 11 bases spanning the gap. This CDR3 has 12 residues. CDR1 and CDR2 (germline): MGHDK, SYGVNS. The CDR3 reads CASSYSRREQFF. CDR3 nucleotide sequence: TGTGCCAGCAGTTACTCCAGGCGTGAGCAGTTCTTC.

The table lists this clonotype with a few counts. CDR3 in amino acids: CASSSWDRFSYEQYF. In DNA form, the CDR3 reads TGTGCCAGCAGCTCTTGGGACAGATTCTCCTACGAGCAGTACTTC. This chain links TRBV5-6 with TRBJ2-7, with 7 positions matching TRBD1. In germline, CDR1 is SGHDT, CDR2 YYEEEE. V shed 3 bases and J 0 bases; nucleotides not matched to a gene: 6. The CDR3 runs to 15 residues.

The gene calls are TRBV7-8 and TRBJ2-7; D is perhaps TRBD1 (7 bases). The CDR3 has 15 residues. Germline lookup yields CDR1 SGHVS and CDR2 FQNEAQ. The V end lost 5 bases, the J end lost 10 bases, and 24 bases lay between the germline ends. The CDR3 sequence: CASSGGWAGGNNQYF. In nucleotides, the CDR3 is TGTGCCAGCAGCGGAGGGTGGGCAGGGGGGAATAACCAGTACTTC.

This chain joins TRBV28 and TRBJ2-4; 14 bases fit TRBD2. This CDR3 spans 15 amino acids. The trim removed 7 bases at V and 6 bases at J, leaving 5 bases unmatched. Germline-derived CDR1 and CDR2 are MDHEN and SYDVKM. CDR3 bases: TGTGCCAGCACTCCGACTAGCGGGAGGGGAAACATTCAGTACTTC. Protein product: CASTPTSGRGNIQYF.

The chain recombines TRBV24-1 with TRBJ2-3; no firm D call. The V gene lost 6 bases and the J gene lost 5 bases, with 5 bases spanning the gap. Per germline, CDR1 KGHDR and CDR2 SFDVKD. The CDR3 runs to 11 residues. The CDR3 is CATSMQDTQYF. Written as DNA, the CDR3 is TGTGCCACCAGTATGCAAGATACGCAGTATTTT.

This chain joins TRBV15 and TRBJ2-1; D call uncertain. There are 13 residues in the CDR3. V dropped 2 bases and J dropped 5 bases, with 7 bases sitting between them. Germline V lookup: CDR1 LNHNV, CDR2 YYDKDF (reference sequence). CDR3 coding DNA: TGTGCCACCAGCAGACTTTCGCACAATGAGCAGTTCTTC. Translating it yields CATSRLSHNEQFF. The variable domain in full, completed from reference TRBV15 and TRBJ2-1, reads DAMVIQNPRYQVTQFGKPVTLSCSQTLNHNVMYWYQQKSSQAPKLLFHYYDKDFNNEADTPDNFQSRRPNTSFCFLDIRSPGLGDTAMYLCATSRLSHNEQFFGPGTRLTVL.

As to this clonotype: A much larger clone differs by one base, so this may be a read error. The rearrangement uses TRBV20-1 and TRBJ2-7; 7 bases line up with TRBD2. The J segment lost 7 bases and the V segment lost 1 base, leaving 10 bases of the junction unmatched. CDR3 size: 14 residues. From germline, CDR1 is DFQATT and CDR2 SNEGSKA (reference sequence). Written as DNA, the CDR3 is TGCAGTGCTAGAGGTGGGGGGGACTCAGGGGAGCAGTACTTC. This translates into CSARGGGDSGEQYF.

The V gene is TRBV29-1, the J gene TRBJ2-1; 9 bases align to TRBD2. The germline gives CDR1 SQVTM, CDR2 ANQGSEA. The ends lost 8 bases at V and 6 bases at J; junction bases unmatched: 8. This CDR3 region has 13 residues. The DNA for the CDR3 is TGCAGCCCGGTAGCGGGAGAGGGCAATGAGCAGTTCTTC. Its translation is CSPVAGEGNEQFF.

This clonotype occurred a few times. The rearrangement joins TRBV15 to TRBJ2-7; 13 bases align to TRBD2. V was clipped by 0 bases and J by 3 bases; unmatched bases: 11. Germline CDR1 and CDR2: LNHNV and YYDKDF (reference sequence). The CDR3 has 19 amino acids. The CDR3: CATSRDIRTSGSKDYEQYF. CDR3 sequence (DNA): TGTGCCACCAGCAGAGATATTAGGACTAGCGGGAGTAAGGACTACGAGCAGTACTTC.

The chain recombines TRBV12-3 or TRBV12-4 with TRBJ2-7; the match to TRBD1 covers 9 bases. This CDR3 is 14 amino acids long. Germline trimming cut 6 bases from V and 4 bases from J; bases unmatched to any gene: 7. The CDR3 loop is CASRGTGRVYEQYF. The CDR3 coding sequence is TGTGCCAGCAGGGGGACAGGGAGGGTGTACGAGCAGTACTTC.

This clonotype was counted a few times. The chain couples TRBV4-3 to TRBJ2-7; 7 bases agree with TRBD2. CDR1 and CDR2 (germline): LGHNA, YSLEER. There are 13 residues in the CDR3. The V gene end was trimmed by 3 bases and the J gene end by 7 bases; junction bases not matched to a gene: 6. The CDR3 loop reads CASSHAAGGEQYF. The CDR3 DNA follows: TGCGCCAGCAGCCATGCTGCCGGGGGGGAGCAGTACTTC.